The sequence of this TCR beta chain was determined in a study of CD8+ T cells in alopecia areata. Trimming removed 5 bases from V and 5 bases from J; junction bases left unmatched: 2. Germline lookup yields CDR1 MGHDK and CDR2 SYGVNS. CDR3 length: 12 amino acids. Overall study results and limits: Greater clonality was observed in lesional scalp samples, especially alopecia totalis/universalis, versus normal scalp.

With regard to this clone: Its antigen is still unknown.

Treatment given: oral pan-JAK inhibitor, 5-10 mg twice daily. Researchers took lesional scalp punch biopsies and peripheral blood from people who were alopecia areata patients. TCR sequencing used cDNA made by reverse transcription of extracted RNA. Assay used: immunoSEQ multiplex PCR; TCRdb lists only in-frame clones, some missing. The data show 200,000 to 250,000 clones, with about three fifths seen just once and around 4.2% held by the top ten. The chain recombines TRBV25-1 with TRBJ2-5; 7 bases are a match to TRBD1. The TCR sequence derives from a human donor with alopecia areata. Sequencing used CD4+ T cells sorted from blood, obtained at week 4, from a patient treated with tofacitinib. The DNA for the CDR3 is TGTGCCAGCAGTCTCAGGGGGGAGACCCAGTACTTC. Translated, it gives CASSLRGETQYF.